Following are 21 T cell receptor beta chains from one sample sequenced in a study of OX40 agonist ivuxolimab in advanced cancers. Produced via immunoSEQ multiplex PCR; TCRdb's table is partial and in-frame only. The sample has around 53,000 clones, around 85% seen once; the top ten hold under 3.5%. The sequences come from CD4+ or CD8+ T cells sorted from blood, collected in a trial of the OX40 agonist ivuxolimab. The source is an adult with an advanced solid tumor such as melanoma, head and neck, liver or kidney cancer.

This clone was detected a few times. The V gene is TRBV30, the J gene TRBJ1-2; no definite D call. The CDR3 runs to 13 residues. The V gene's germline CDR1 is GTSNPN and CDR2 SVGIG (reference sequence). V dropped 2 bases and J dropped 7 bases, with 14 bases sitting between them. CDR3 protein: CAWSPDLRGGYTF. The CDR3 coding sequence is TGTGCCTGGAGTCCGGACCTTCGGGGTGGCTACACCTTC.

The gene calls are TRBV7-3 and TRBJ2-7; possibly TRBD1 or TRBD2 for D (5 bases each). Germline V CDR1 and CDR2: SGHTA, FQGTGA. The CDR3 consists of 13 residues. Trimming removed 5 bases at V and 2 bases at J, with 10 bases between. The CDR3 reads CASSPTGPYEQYF. The CDR3 DNA reads as TGTGCCAGCAGCCCTACGGGGCCCTACGAGCAGTACTTC.

This chain connects TRBV5-1 to TRBJ2-1; 8 bases match TRBD1. V shed 2 bases and J 6 bases; nucleotides not matched to a gene: 7. CDR3 length equals 15 residues. Germline V CDR1 and CDR2: SGHRS, YFSETQ. Here the CDR3 DNA reads TGCGCCAGCAGCTTAGGGACAGGCTCGGGCAATGAGCAGTTCTTC. It codes for CASSLGTGSGNEQFF.

The chain links TRBV10-3 to TRBJ1-2; 9 nucleotides line up with TRBD1. The J segment lost 2 bases and the V segment lost 4 bases, leaving 5 bases of the junction unmatched. The CDR3 spans 15 residues. The germline V gene encodes CDR1 ENHRY and CDR2 SYGVKD. The CDR3 is CAISAGQGKNYGYTF. Written as DNA, the CDR3 is TGTGCCATCAGTGCCGGACAGGGGAAGAACTATGGCTACACCTTC.

The CDR3 nucleotides are TGTGCCAGCAGTTGGGACGGGCGGGCTGAGCAGTTCTTC. It specifies CASSWDGRAEQFF. J is TRBJ2-1 and V is TRBV6-6; D could derive from TRBD1 or TRBD2 (5 bases each). Germline V gene lookup returns CDR1 MNHNY and CDR2 SVGAGI (reference sequence). The CDR3 runs 13 residues. Deletions cut 4 bases from V and 9 bases from J, with 13 bases between.

The chain links TRBV6-5 to TRBJ1-6; the match to TRBD1 covers 10 bases. Germline V gives CDR1 MNHEY, CDR2 SVGAGI. The CDR3 covers 14 residues. Trimming at V came to 4 bases and at J to 10 bases, leaving 4 bases not matched to a gene. The CDR3 region has the DNA TGTGCCAGCAGTTGGGGACAGGGGAGGTCACCCCTCCACTTT. Translated, it gives CASSWGQGRSPLHF.

The chain is built from TRBV4-2 and TRBJ2-1; no definite D call. Germline-derived CDR1 and CDR2 are LGHNA and YNFKEQ. The CDR3 loop spans 17 amino acids. Trimming stripped 3 bases from V and 6 bases from J, with 21 bases between. The DNA of the CDR3 is TGTGCCAGCAGCCAGGGGTATGAGACAATGACCCCCAATGAGCAGTTCTTC. Translation gives CASSQGYETMTPNEQFF.

This rearrangement joins TRBV12-5 to TRBJ2-5; 8 bases are shared with TRBD2. CDR3 length equals 13 residues. The trim removed 5 bases at V and 5 bases at J, leaving 4 bases unmatched. CDR1 is LGHNT and CDR2 is FRNRAP in the germline V gene. In DNA, the CDR3 is TGTGCTAGTGGTCAAGCGGGGGCTGAGACCCAGTACTTC. Residues: CASGQAGAETQYF.

This chain uses TRBV7-9 with TRBJ1-6; D gene uncertain. CDR1 and CDR2 (germline): SEHNR, FQNEAQ (reference sequence). With 11 bases removed from V and 6 bases from J, the gap between germline ends came to 11 bases. The CDR3 loop spans 12 amino acids. CDR3 DNA sequence: TGTGCCGTCCCCGCGAGTAATTCACCCCTCCACTTT. It encodes CAVPASNSPLHF. Complete variable domain (other parts from reference TRBV7-9 and TRBJ1-6): DTGVSQNPRHKITKRGQNVTFRCDPISEHNRLYWYRQTLGQGPEFLTYFQNEAQLEKSRLLSDRFSAERPKGSFSTLEIQRTEQGDSAMYLCAVPASNSPLHFGNGTRLTVT.

The CDR3 protein is CASSQADYGYTF. CDR3 in DNA: TGCGCCAGCAGCCAGGCCGACTATGGCTACACCTTC. The chain recombines TRBV4-3 with TRBJ1-2; D is undetermined. Germline V lookup: CDR1 LGHNA, CDR2 YSLEER. Between the trimmed V and J ends, which lost 3 bases and 3 bases, there was a span of 5 bases. The CDR3 has 12 amino acids.

On this clone itself: In the same sample, other DNA sequences code for this CDR3. V is TRBV6-5 and J is TRBJ2-1; TRBD1 matches at 8 bases. The CDR3 totals 15 residues. V trimming: 6 bases; J trimming: 4 bases; junction bases outside the gene matches: 8. Germline CDR1 MNHEY, CDR2 SVGAGI. Here the CDR3 DNA reads TGTGCCAGCAGGCGGACAGGGCGCTCTTACAATGAGCAGTTCTTC. It translates to CASRRTGRSYNEQFF.

The gene calls are TRBV11-3 and TRBJ2-7, with D unresolved. Germline V gene data show CDR1 as SGHNT and CDR2 as YENEEA. V was shortened by 2 bases and J by 2 bases, with 4 bases between the two germline ends. The CDR3 runs to 12 residues. CDR3 bases: TGTGCCAGCAGCTTAAAACCCTACGAGCAGTACTTC. Protein: CASSLKPYEQYF.

This clone was detected only once. The CDR3 is CASSLYSILDRAGELFF. CDR3 DNA: TGTGCCAGCAGCTTATACTCTATCTTGGACAGGGCCGGGGAGCTGTTTTTT. The genes are TRBV11-2 and TRBJ2-2; 8 nucleotides agree with TRBD1. Trimming cost V 2 bases and J 6 bases; bases outside gene matches: 11. The CDR3 extends over 17 amino acids. CDR1 and CDR2 (germline): SGHAT, FQNNGV.

The genes are TRBV6-6 and TRBJ1-3; 7 bases fit TRBD1. This CDR3 has 15 residues. V gave up 6 bases and J gave up 4 bases; unmatched junction bases: 9. CDR1 and CDR2 from the germline V gene are MNHNY and SVGAGI (reference sequence). The CDR3 reads CASSYTVGQGNTIYF. The CDR3 bases are TGTGCCAGCAGCTACACCGTGGGACAGGGAAACACCATATATTTT.

The chain is built from TRBV2 and TRBJ2-3; a weak D match, TRBD1 (6 bases). V was pared by 7 bases and J by 4 bases, with 12 bases between. The CDR3 extends over 13 amino acids. In germline, CDR1 is SNHLY, CDR2 FYNNEI. CDR3 bases: TGTGCCAGCAAGCAGGGGTTTGCAGATACGCAGTATTTT. The encoded protein is CASKQGFADTQYF.

Here the CDR3 DNA reads TGTGCCAGTAGTATCTGGCGGGGGGCAACGGGAAACACCATATATTTT. As protein: CASSIWRGATGNTIYF. V usage is TRBV19 and J usage is TRBJ1-3; maybe TRBD1 (6 bases). The germline gives CDR1 LNHDA, CDR2 SQIVND (reference sequence). This CDR3 is built from 16 residues. V lost 3 bases, J lost 4 bases, and 16 bases lay in between.

By its share, this clone is medium-sized (0.01 to 0.1%). The chain is built from TRBV9 and TRBJ2-2, with TRBD2 matching 12 bases. CDR3 length equals 17 residues. Unmatched junction bases numbered 8, after V lost 4 bases and J lost 4 bases. Looked up from germline, CDR1 is SGDLS and CDR2 is YYNGEE. CDR3 sequence: CASSKGLAGPFTGELFF. CDR3 DNA: TGTGCCAGCAGCAAAGGACTAGCGGGACCTTTCACCGGGGAGCTGTTTTTT.

The chain has TRBV15 and TRBJ2-7; 12 bases fit TRBD1. The CDR3 has 15 amino acids. V gave up 0 bases and J gave up 9 bases; unmatched junction bases: 6. Germline V gene sequence: CDR1 LNHNV, CDR2 YYDKDF (reference sequence). CDR3 loop: CATSRDRGTGGVQYF. CDR3 bases: TGTGCCACCAGCAGAGATCGAGGGACAGGGGGCGTGCAGTACTTC.

V usage is TRBV6-7 and J usage is TRBJ2-7, with 9 bases identical to TRBD1. TRBV6-7 is labeled an ORF, and its function is uncertain. V was pared by 4 bases and J by 3 bases, with 4 bases of the junction left unmatched. The CDR3 contains 14 residues. The CDR3 coding sequence is TGTGCCAGCAGTTCTGGGACAGGGAACTACGAGCAGTACTTC. Translating it yields CASSSGTGNYEQYF.

The V and J genes are TRBV11-3 and TRBJ2-7; 11 bases are a match to TRBD2. The CDR3 has 14 residues. CDR1 SGHNT and CDR2 YENEEA come from the germline V gene. The trim removed 3 bases at V and 6 bases at J, leaving 4 bases unmatched. The CDR3 region has the DNA TGTGCCAGCAGCTTTCGGCTAGCGGGAGGCGAGCAGTACTTC. Translating gives CASSFRLAGGEQYF.

The V and J genes are TRBV5-4 and TRBJ2-7; no clear D gene. Germline values: CDR1 SGHNT, CDR2 YYREEE (reference sequence). Trimming cost V 3 bases and J 4 bases, with 20 bases left between them. There are 16 residues in the CDR3. CDR3 residues: CASSSPATTGPYEQYF. Written as DNA, the CDR3 is TGTGCCAGCAGCTCCCCCGCGACAACCGGGCCATACGAGCAGTACTTC. The variable domain in full, with the rest retrieved from reference TRBV5-4 and TRBJ2-7, is ETGVTQSPTHLIKTRGQQVTLRCSSQSGHNTVSWYQQALGQGPQFIFQYYREEENGRGNFPPRFSGLQFPNYSSELNVNALELDDSALYLCASSSPATTGPYEQYFGPGTRLTVT.